The clone carrying this T cell receptor (beta chain) has a handful of counts. The data were obtained in a study of blood T cells in healthy people across ages. A sample-barcoded 5' primer and a J-beta primer mix were used in a second PCR of about 7 to 11 cycles. Every cDNA was tagged by a template-switch adaptor with 12 random nucleotides. TCRdb ran MiXCR on the 5' RACE reads and lists one entry per CDR3 protein. The table includes roughly 570,000 distinct CDR3 sequences, about 25% detected once. The material sequenced was blood. This sequence originates from a woman aged 65 to 85 in good health.

This CDR3 reads CAISDTGTRTSTEAFF. CDR3 sequence (DNA): TGTGCCATCAGTGACACAGGGACTCGAACGAGCACTGAAGCTTTCTTT. V and J are TRBV10-3 and TRBJ1-1; D might be TRBD1 (6 bases). Trimming shortened V by 3 bases and J by 4 bases, and 18 bases separated the two germline ends. Germline CDR1 ENHRY, CDR2 SYGVKD. CDR3 length: 16 amino acids.